This T cell receptor beta chain came from a study of graft-versus-host responses after intestinal transplantation. Regarding this clone: Antigen unknown.

The assay was immunoSEQ multiplex PCR, and TCRdb's table has in-frame clones only and misses some. This sample has over 85,000 clones, with 91% found just once. The CDR3 runs 12 residues. The germline gives CDR1 MDHEN, CDR2 SYDVKM. Trimming left V 6 bases short and J 10 bases short, with 10 bases between. Specimen: unstimulated CD4+ T cells sorted from spleen or lymph node cells, collected before transplant. The clonotype was recovered from a human donor who was the organ donor for an intestinal transplant. J is TRBJ1-6 and V is TRBV28, with D hard to call. DNA of the CDR3: TGTGCCAGCAGCCCTGTGGGCTCACCCCTCCACTTT. It yields the protein CASSPVGSPLHF. Drawing the rest from reference TRBV28 and TRBJ1-6, the complete variable domain is DVKVTQSSRYLVKRTGEKVFLECVQDMDHENMFWYRQDPGLGLRLIYFSYDVKMKEKGDIPEGYSVSREKKERFSLILESASTNQTSMYLCASSPVGSPLHFGNGTRLTVT.